This entry is about one TCR beta chain. This record comes from a study of blood T cell repertoires in COVID-19. Study at large: Acute and convalescent COVID-19 samples came from the United States, Italy and Spain.

Original data processing: Nucleated cell counts were estimated from reference gene primer amplification. Profiling relied on immunoSEQ multiplex PCR, and the TCRdb table lists in-frame clones only, not all of them. Clone size and V and J calls were adopted from that table, with D and trimming inferred from the DNA. The table lists approximately 26,000 clones, about 76% of them singletons. This CDR3 has 17 residues. V was pared by 4 bases and J by 2 bases, with 21 bases between. Germline CDR1 is LGHNA and CDR2 is YNFKEQ. This rearrangement joins TRBV4-2 to TRBJ2-7; D is possibly TRBD1 (6 bases). This receptor was taken from a man of 80 years or more with active or convalescent COVID-19. Sequencing input: peripheral blood. The CDR3 spells CASSPNRDKSATYEQYF. The CDR3 bases are TGTGCCAGCAGCCCAAACAGGGACAAAAGCGCCACCTACGAGCAGTACTTC.